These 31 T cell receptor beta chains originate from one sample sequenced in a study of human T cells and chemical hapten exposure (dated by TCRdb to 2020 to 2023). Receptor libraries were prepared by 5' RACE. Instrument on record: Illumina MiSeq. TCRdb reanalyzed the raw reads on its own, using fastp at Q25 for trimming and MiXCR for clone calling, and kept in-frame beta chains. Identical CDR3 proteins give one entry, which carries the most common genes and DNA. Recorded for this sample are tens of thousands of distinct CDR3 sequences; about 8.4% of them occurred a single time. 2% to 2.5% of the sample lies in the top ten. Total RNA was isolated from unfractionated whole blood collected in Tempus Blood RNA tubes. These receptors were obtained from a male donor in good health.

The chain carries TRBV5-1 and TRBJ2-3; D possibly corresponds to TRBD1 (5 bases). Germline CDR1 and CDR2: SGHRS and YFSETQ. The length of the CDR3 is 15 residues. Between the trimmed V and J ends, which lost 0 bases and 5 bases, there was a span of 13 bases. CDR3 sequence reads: CASSLDQGFGDTQYF. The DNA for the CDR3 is TGCGCCAGCAGCTTGGACCAGGGTTTTGGAGATACGCAGTATTTT.

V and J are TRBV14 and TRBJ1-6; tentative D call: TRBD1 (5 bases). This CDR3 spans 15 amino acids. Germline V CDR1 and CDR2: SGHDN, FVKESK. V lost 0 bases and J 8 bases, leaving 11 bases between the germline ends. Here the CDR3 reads CASSQDKGRYSPLHF. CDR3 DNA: TGTGCCAGCAGCCAAGATAAGGGGCGGTATTCACCCCTCCACTTT.

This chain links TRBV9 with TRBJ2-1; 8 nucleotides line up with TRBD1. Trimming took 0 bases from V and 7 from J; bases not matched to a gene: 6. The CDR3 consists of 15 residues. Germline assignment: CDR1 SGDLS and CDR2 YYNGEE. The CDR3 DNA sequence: TGTGCCAGCAGCGTAGCTACCAGGGGGCCGAATGAGCAGTTCTTC. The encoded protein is CASSVATRGPNEQFF. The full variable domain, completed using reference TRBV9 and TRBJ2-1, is DSGVTQTPKHLITATGQRVTLRCSPRSGDLSVYWYQQSLDQGLQFLIQYYNGEERAKGNILERFSAQQFPDLHSELNLSSLELGDSALYFCASSVATRGPNEQFFGPGTRLTVL.

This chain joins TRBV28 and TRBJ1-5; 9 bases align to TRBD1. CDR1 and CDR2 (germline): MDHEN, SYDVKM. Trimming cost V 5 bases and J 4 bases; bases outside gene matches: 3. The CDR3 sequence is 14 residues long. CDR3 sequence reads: CASSLQGANQPQHF. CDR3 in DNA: TGTGCCAGCAGTCTACAGGGGGCGAATCAGCCCCAGCATTTT.

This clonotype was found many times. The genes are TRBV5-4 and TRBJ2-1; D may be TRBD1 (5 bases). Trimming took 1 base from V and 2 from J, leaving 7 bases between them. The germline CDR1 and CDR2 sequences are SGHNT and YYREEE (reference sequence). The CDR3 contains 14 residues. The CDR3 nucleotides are TGTGCCAGCAGCTTGAGGGGAACCTACAATGAGCAGTTCTTC. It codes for CASSLRGTYNEQFF.

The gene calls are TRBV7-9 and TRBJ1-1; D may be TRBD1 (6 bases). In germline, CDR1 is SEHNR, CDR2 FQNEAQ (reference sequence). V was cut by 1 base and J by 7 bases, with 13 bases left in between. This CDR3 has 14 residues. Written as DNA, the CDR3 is TGTGCCAGCAGCTTAGGACAGGCCGGCGTTGAAGCTTTCTTT. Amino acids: CASSLGQAGVEAFF.

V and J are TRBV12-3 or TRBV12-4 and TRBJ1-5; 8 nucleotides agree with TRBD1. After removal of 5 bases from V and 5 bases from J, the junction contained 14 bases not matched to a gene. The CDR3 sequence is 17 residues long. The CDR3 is CASSPGQGTTLHQPQHF. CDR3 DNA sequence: TGTGCCAGCAGTCCCGGACAGGGAACTACGCTCCATCAGCCCCAGCATTTT.

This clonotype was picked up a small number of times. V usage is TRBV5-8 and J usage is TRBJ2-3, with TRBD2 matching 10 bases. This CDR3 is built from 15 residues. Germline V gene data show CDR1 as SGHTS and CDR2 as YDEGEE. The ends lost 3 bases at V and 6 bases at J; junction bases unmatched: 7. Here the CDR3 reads CASSSGLAAHDTQYF. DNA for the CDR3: TGTGCCAGCAGCTCCGGACTAGCGGCTCACGATACGCAGTATTTT.

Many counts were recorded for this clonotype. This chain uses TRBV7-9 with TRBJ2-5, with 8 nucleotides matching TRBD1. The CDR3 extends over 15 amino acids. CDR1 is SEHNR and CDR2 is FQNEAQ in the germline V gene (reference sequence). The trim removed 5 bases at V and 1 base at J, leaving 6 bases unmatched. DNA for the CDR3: TGTGCCAGCAGCCGCCAGGACAGGGCCCAAGAGACCCAGTACTTC. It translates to CASSRQDRAQETQYF.

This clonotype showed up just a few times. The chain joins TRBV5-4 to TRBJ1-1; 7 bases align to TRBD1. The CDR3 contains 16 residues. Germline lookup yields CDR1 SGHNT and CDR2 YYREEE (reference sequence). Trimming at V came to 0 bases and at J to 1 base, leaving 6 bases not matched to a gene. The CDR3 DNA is TGTGCCAGCAGCTTGGGAGGACAGGAAACGAACACTGAAGCTTTCTTT. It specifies CASSLGGQETNTEAFF. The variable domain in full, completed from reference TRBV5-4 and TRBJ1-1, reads ETGVTQSPTHLIKTRGQQVTLRCSSQSGHNTVSWYQQALGQGPQFIFQYYREEENGRGNFPPRFSGLQFPNYSSELNVNALELDDSALYLCASSLGGQETNTEAFFGQGTRLTVV.

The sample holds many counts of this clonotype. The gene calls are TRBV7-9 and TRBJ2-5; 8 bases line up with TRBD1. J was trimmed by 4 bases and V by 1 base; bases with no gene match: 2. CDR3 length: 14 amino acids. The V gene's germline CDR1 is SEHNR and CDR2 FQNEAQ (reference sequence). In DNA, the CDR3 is TGTGCCAGCAGCTTAGGGCAGGGGGCAGAGACCCAGTACTTC. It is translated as CASSLGQGAETQYF.

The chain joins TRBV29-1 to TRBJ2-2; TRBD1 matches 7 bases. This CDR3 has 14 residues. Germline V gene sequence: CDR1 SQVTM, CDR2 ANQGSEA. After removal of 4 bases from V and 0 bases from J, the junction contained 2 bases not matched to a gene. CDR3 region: CSVGQGSNTGELFF. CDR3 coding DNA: TGCAGCGTTGGACAGGGCTCGAACACCGGGGAGCTGTTTTTT.

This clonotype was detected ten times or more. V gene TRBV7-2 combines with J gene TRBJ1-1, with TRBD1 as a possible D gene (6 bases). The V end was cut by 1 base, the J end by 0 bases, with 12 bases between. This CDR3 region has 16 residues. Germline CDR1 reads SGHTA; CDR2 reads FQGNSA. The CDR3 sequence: CASSLGGRGMNTEAFF. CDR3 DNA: TGTGCCAGCAGCTTAGGAGGGAGGGGGATGAACACTGAAGCTTTCTTT.

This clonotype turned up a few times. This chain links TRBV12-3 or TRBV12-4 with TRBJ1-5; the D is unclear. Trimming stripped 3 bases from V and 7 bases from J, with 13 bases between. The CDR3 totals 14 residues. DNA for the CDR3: TGTGCCAGCAGTTTGAACGGTTATGGGCAGCCCCAGCATTTT. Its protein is CASSLNGYGQPQHF.

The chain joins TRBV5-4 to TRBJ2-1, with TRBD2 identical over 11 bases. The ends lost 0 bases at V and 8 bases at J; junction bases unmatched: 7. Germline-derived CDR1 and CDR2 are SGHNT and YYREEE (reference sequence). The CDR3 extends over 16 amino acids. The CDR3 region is CASSLGTSGSGYEQFF. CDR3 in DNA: TGTGCCAGCAGCTTGGGCACTAGCGGGAGTGGGTATGAGCAGTTCTTC.

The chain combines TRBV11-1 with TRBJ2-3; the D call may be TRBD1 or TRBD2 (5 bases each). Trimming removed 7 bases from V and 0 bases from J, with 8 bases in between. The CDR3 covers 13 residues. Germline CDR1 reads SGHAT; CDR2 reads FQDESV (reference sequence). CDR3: CASTGRSTDTQYF. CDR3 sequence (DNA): TGTGCCAGCACGGGACGGAGCACAGATACGCAGTATTTT.

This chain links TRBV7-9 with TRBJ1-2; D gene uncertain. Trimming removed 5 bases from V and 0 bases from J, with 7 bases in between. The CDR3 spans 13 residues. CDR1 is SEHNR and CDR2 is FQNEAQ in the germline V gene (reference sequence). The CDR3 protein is CASSPEANYGYTF. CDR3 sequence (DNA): TGTGCCAGCAGCCCGGAAGCTAACTATGGCTACACCTTC.

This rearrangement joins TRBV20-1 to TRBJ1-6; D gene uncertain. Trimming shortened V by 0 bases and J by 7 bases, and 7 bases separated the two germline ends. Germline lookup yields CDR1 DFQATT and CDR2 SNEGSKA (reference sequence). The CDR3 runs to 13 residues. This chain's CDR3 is CSAREGRNSPLHF. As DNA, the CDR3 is TGCAGTGCTAGAGAGGGCCGCAATTCACCCCTCCACTTT.

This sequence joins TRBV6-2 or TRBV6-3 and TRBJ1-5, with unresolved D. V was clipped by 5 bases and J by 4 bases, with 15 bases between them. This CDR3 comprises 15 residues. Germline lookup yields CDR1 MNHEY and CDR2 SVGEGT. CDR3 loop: CASSTGVAANQPQHF. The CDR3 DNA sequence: TGTGCCAGCAGTACCGGAGTTGCAGCAAATCAGCCCCAGCATTTT.

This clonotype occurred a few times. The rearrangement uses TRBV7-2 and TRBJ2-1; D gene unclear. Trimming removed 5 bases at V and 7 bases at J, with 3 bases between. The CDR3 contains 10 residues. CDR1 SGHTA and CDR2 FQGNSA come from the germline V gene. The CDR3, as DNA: TGTGCCAGCAGCAGGAATGAGCAGTTCTTC. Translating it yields CASSRNEQFF. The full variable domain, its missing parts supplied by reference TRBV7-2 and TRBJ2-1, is GAGVSQSPSNKVTEKGKDVELRCDPISGHTALYWYRQSLGQGLEFLIYFQGNSAPDKSGLPSDRFSAERTGGSVSTLTIQRTQQEDSAVYLCASSRNEQFFGPGTRLTVL.

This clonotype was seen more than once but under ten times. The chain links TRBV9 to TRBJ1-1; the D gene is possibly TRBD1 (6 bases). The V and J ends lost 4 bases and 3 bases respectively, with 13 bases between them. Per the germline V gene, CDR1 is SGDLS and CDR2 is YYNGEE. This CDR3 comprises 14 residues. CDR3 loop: CASSILGQHTEAFF. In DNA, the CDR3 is TGTGCCAGCAGCATATTAGGACAGCACACTGAAGCTTTCTTT. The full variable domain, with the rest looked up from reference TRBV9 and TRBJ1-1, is DSGVTQTPKHLITATGQRVTLRCSPRSGDLSVYWYQQSLDQGLQFLIQYYNGEERAKGNILERFSAQQFPDLHSELNLSSLELGDSALYFCASSILGQHTEAFFGQGTRLTVV.

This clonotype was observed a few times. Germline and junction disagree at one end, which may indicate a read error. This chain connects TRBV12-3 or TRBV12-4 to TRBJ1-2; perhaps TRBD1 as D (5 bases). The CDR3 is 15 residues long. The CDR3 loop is CASAGGRLAKYGYTF. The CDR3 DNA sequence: TGTGCCAGCGCGGGGGGGAGATTAGCTAAGTATGGCTACACCTTC.

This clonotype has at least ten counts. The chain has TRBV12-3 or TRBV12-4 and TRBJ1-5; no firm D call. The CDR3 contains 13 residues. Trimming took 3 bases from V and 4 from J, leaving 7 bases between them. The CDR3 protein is CASSLGNNQPQHF. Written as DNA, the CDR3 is TGTGCCAGCAGTTTGGGGAATAATCAGCCCCAGCATTTT.

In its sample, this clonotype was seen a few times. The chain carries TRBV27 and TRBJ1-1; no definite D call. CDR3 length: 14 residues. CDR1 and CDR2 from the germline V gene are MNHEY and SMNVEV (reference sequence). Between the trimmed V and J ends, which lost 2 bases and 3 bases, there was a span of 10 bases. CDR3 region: CASSLTGDDTEAFF. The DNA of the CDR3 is TGTGCCAGCAGTTTAACCGGCGACGACACTGAAGCTTTCTTT.

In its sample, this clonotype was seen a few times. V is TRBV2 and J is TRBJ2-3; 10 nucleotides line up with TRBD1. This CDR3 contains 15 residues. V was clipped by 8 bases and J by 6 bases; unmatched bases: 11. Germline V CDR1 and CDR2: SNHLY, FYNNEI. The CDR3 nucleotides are TGTGCCAGCCCTAACGGGGGACAGGGGCAGGATACGCAGTATTTT. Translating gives CASPNGGQGQDTQYF.

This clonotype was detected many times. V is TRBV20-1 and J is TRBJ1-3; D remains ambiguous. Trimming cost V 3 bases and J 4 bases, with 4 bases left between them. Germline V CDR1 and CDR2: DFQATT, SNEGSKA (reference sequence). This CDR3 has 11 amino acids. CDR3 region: CSASWGNTIYF. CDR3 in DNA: TGCAGTGCTAGTTGGGGAAACACCATATATTTT.

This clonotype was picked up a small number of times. The CDR3 nucleotides are TGTGCCAGCAGTTTTAGCACAGTGGCGGTGAACACTGAAGCTTTCTTT. Residues: CASSFSTVAVNTEAFF. This chain uses TRBV27 with TRBJ1-1; D unclear. Trimming removed 3 bases from V and 0 bases from J, with 14 bases in between. Germline values: CDR1 MNHEY, CDR2 SMNVEV (reference sequence). The CDR3 runs 16 residues.

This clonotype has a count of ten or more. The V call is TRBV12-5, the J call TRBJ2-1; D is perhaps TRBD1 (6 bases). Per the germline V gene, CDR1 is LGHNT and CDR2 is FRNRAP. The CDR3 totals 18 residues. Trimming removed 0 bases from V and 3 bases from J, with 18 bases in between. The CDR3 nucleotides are TGTGCTAGTGGTTTGGTAAGAGGGGGTAGTAGGATCTACAATGAGCAGTTCTTC. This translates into CASGLVRGGSRIYNEQFF.

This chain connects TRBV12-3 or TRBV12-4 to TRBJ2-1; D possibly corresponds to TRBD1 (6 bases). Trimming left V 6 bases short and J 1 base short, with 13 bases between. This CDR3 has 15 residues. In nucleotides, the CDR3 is TGTGCCAGCAGCCAACAACAGGGATCCTACAATGAGCAGTTCTTC. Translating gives CASSQQQGSYNEQFF.

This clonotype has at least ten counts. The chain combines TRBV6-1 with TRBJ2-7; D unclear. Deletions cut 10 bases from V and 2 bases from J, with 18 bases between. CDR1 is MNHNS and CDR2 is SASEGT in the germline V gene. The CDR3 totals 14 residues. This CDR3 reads CATHRASSTYEQYF. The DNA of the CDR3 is TGTGCCACTCACCGGGCCAGCAGCACCTACGAGCAGTACTTC.

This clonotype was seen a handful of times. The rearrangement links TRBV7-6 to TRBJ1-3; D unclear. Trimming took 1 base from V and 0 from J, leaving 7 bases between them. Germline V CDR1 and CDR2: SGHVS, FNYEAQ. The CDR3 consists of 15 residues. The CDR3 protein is CASSLVTDSGNTIYF. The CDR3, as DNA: TGTGCCAGCAGCTTAGTGACCGACTCTGGAAACACCATATATTTT.